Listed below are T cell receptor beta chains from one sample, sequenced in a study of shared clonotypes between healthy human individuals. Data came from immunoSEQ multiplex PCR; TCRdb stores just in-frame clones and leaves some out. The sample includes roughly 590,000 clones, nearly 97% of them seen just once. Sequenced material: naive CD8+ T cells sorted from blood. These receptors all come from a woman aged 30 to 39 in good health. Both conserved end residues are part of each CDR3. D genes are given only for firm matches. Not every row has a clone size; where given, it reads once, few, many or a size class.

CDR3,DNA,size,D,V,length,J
CASSPIRRLAEVNTGELFF,TGTGCCAGCAGCCCCATCCGGCGACTAGCCGAGGTAAACACCGGGGAGCTGTTTTTT,.,TRBD2,TRBV28,19,TRBJ2-2
CASSLGVAGEQFF,TGTGCCAGCAGCTTAGGGGTAGCAGGTGAGCAGTTCTTC,.,.,TRBV7-9,13,TRBJ2-1
CASSQEGWIGLADTGELFF,TGTGCCAGCAGCCAAGAAGGGTGGATTGGGCTAGCGGACACCGGGGAGCTGTTTTTT,.,TRBD2,TRBV4-2,19,TRBJ2-2
CASSADISTDTQYF,TGTGCCAGCAGTGCAGACATTAGCACAGATACGCAGTATTTT,.,.,TRBV6-1,14,TRBJ2-3
CASTWSGSSYEQYF,TGTGCCAGCACGTGGAGCGGGAGCTCCTACGAGCAGTACTTC,.,TRBD2,TRBV2,14,TRBJ2-7
CASSNTEAFF,TGTGCCAGCAGCAACACAGAAGCTTTCTTT,.,.,TRBV11-2,10,TRBJ1-1
CASSSGGRGYNSPLHF,TGTGCCAGCAGTTCAGGTGGAAGGGGTTATAATTCACCCCTCCACTTT,.,.,TRBV2,16,TRBJ1-6
CASSLAGGYTF,TGTGCCAGCAGCTTAGCGGGTGGCTACACCTTC,few,.,TRBV7-9,11,TRBJ1-2
CASSVGMGQNTGELFF,TGTGCCAGCAGCGTAGGTATGGGACAGAACACCGGGGAGCTGTTTTTT,.,.,TRBV9,16,TRBJ2-2
CASSEGASGYEQYF,TGCGCCAGCAGTGAGGGGGCTAGCGGCTACGAGCAGTACTTC,.,TRBD2,TRBV10-2,14,TRBJ2-7
CASSPMSLSNQPQHF,TGTGCCAGCAGTCCGATGTCCCTCAGCAATCAGCCCCAGCATTTT,.,.,TRBV27,15,TRBJ1-5
CASSQDPGTEETQYF,TGCGCCAGCAGCCAAGATCCGGGGACGGAAGAGACCCAGTACTTC,.,.,TRBV4-1,15,TRBJ2-5
CASSSSGSPDNEQFF,TGTGCCAGCAGCTCTAGCGGGAGTCCGGACAATGAGCAGTTCTTC,.,TRBD2,TRBV7-2,15,TRBJ2-1
CASSTGTGYEQYF,TGTGCCAGCAGTACAGGGACCGGCTACGAGCAGTACTTC,.,.,TRBV28,13,TRBJ2-7
CASSGAVGGGEAFF,TGTGCCAGTAGTGGGGCAGTGGGCGGGGGTGAAGCTTTCTTT,.,.,TRBV19,14,TRBJ1-1
CASTVTGTSLYEQYF,TGTGCCAGTACCGTGACAGGAACGTCTCTATACGAGCAGTACTTC,.,.,TRBV19,15,TRBJ2-7
CASSLNSYQPQHF,TGTGCCAGCAGTTTAAACAGTTATCAGCCCCAGCATTTT,.,.,TRBV27,13,TRBJ1-5
CASIGGTGELFF,TGTGCCAGCATCGGGGGGACCGGGGAGCTGTTTTTT,.,TRBD2,TRBV9,12,TRBJ2-2
CASSSGVSTDTQYF,TGTGCCAGCAGTAGCGGGGTTAGCACAGATACGCAGTATTTT,.,TRBD2,TRBV28,14,TRBJ2-3
CASRKQGGWDQPQHF,TGTGCCAGCAGGAAACAGGGGGGCTGGGATCAGCCCCAGCATTTT,once,TRBD1,TRBV6-6,15,TRBJ1-5
CASSLGAGGYNEQFF,TGTGCCAGCAGTTTAGGAGCGGGAGGGTACAATGAGCAGTTCTTC,.,TRBD2,TRBV27,15,TRBJ2-1
CASSFGQGSEQYF,TGTGCCAGCAGTTTTGGGCAGGGAAGCGAGCAGTACTTC,.,.,TRBV27,13,TRBJ2-7
CASSIRIAGARGDEQFF,TGTGCCAGTAGTATCCGGATAGCGGGAGCCCGGGGGGATGAGCAGTTCTTC,.,TRBD2,TRBV19,17,TRBJ2-1
CASHQDATYEQYF,TGTGCCAGCCACCAGGACGCGACCTACGAGCAGTACTTC,.,.,TRBV10-3,13,TRBJ2-7
CASSFDGDTGELFF,TGTGCCAGCAGCTTCGACGGAGACACCGGGGAGCTGTTTTTT,.,.,TRBV13,14,TRBJ2-2
CASSLEEYYMNTEAFF,TGTGCCAGCAGCCTAGAAGAGTACTACATGAACACTGAAGCTTTCTTT,.,.,TRBV7-2,16,TRBJ1-1
CASSLADSPQRGEQYF,TGTGCCAGCAGCTTAGCGGATAGCCCTCAGCGGGGTGAGCAGTACTTC,.,TRBD2,TRBV13,16,TRBJ2-7
CASSFLSGISYGQYF,TGTGCCAGCAGCTTTCTTTCCGGGATCTCCTACGGGCAGTACTTC,.,.,TRBV7-2,15,TRBJ2-7